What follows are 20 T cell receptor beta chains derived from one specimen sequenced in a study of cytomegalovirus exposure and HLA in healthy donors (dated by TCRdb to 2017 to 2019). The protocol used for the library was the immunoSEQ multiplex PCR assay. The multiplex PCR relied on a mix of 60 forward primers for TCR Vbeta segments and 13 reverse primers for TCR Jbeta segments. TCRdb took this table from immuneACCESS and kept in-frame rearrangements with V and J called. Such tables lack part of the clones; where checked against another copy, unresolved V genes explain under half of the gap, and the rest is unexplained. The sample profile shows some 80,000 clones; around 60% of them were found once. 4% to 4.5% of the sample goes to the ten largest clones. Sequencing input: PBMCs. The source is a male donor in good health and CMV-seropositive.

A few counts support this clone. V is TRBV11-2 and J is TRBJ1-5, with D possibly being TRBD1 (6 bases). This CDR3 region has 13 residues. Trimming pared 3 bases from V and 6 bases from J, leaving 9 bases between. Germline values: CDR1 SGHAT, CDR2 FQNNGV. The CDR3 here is CASSFPGAQPQHF. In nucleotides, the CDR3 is TGTGCCAGCAGCTTCCCAGGGGCTCAGCCCCAGCATTTT.

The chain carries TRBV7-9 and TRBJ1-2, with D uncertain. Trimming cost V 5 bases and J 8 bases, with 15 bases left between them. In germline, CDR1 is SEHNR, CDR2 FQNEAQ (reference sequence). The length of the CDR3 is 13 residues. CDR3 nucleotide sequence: TGTGCCAGCAGCCCACGTCAGACGGGAGGCTACACCTTC. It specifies CASSPRQTGGYTF.

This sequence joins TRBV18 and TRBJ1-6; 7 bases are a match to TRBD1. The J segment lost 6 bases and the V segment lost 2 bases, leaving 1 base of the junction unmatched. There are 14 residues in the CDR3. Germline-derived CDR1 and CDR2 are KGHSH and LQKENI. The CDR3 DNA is TGTGCCAGCTCACCAGACAGGGTTAATTCACCCCTCCACTTT. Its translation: CASSPDRVNSPLHF. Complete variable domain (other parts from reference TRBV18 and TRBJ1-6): NAGVMQNPRHLVRRRGQEARLRCSPMKGHSHVYWYRQLPEEGLKFMVYLQKENIIDESGMPKERFSAEFPKEGPSILRIQQVVRGDSAAYFCASSPDRVNSPLHFGNGTRLTVT.

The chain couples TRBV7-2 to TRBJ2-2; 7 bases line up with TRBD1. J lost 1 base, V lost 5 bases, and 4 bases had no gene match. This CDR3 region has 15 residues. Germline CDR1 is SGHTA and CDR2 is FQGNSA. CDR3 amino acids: CASSNGQVNTGELFF. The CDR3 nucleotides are TGTGCCAGCAGCAACGGACAGGTGAACACCGGGGAGCTGTTTTTT.

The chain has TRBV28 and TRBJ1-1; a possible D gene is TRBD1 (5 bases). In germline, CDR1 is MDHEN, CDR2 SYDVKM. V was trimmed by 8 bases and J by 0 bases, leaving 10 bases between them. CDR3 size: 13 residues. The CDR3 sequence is CASAGQMNTEAFF. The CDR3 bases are TGTGCCAGCGCGGGGCAGATGAACACTGAAGCTTTCTTT.

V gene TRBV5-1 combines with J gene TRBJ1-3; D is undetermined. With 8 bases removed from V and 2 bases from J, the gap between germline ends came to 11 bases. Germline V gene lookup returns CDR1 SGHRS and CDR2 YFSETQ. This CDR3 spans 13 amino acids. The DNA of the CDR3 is TGCGCCAGGATAGGTGAGGCTGGAAACACCATATATTTT. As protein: CARIGEAGNTIYF. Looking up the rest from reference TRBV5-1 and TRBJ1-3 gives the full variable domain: KAGVTQTPRYLIKTRGQQVTLSCSPISGHRSVSWYQQTPGQGLQFLFEYFSETQRNKGNFPGRFSGRQFSNSRSEMNVSTLELGDSALYLCARIGEAGNTIYFGEGSWLTVV.

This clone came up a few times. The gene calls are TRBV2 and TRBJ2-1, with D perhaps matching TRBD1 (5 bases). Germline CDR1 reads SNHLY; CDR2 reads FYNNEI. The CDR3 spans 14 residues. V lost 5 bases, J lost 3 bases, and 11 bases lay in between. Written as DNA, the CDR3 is TGTGCCAGCAGTCCAGCAGGGTACTACAATGAGCAGTTCTTC. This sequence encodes CASSPAGYYNEQFF.

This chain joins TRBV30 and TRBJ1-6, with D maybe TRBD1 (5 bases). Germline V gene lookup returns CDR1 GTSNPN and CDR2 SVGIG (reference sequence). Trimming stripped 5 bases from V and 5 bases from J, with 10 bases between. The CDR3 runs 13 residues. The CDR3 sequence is CAWVGTNNSPLHF. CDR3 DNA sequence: TGTGCCTGGGTCGGGACTAATAATTCACCCCTCCACTTT. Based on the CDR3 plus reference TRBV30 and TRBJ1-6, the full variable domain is SQTIHQWPATLVQPVGSPLSLECTVEGTSNPNLYWYRQAAGRGLQLLFYSVGIGQISSEVPQNLSASRPQDRQFILSSKKLLLSDSGFYLCAWVGTNNSPLHFGNGTRLTVT.

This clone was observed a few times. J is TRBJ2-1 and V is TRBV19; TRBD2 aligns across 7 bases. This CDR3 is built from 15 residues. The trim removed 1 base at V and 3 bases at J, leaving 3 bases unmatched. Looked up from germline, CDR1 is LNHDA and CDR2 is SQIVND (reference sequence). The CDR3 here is CASSIVASGYNEQFF. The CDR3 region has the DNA TGTGCCAGTAGTATAGTGGCTAGCGGCTACAATGAGCAGTTCTTC.

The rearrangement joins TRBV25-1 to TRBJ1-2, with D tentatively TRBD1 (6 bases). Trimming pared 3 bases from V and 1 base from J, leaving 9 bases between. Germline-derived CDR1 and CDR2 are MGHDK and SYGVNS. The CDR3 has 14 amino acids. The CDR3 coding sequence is TGTGCCAGCAGTGAGCCAGGGGATAACTATGGCTACACCTTC. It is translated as CASSEPGDNYGYTF.

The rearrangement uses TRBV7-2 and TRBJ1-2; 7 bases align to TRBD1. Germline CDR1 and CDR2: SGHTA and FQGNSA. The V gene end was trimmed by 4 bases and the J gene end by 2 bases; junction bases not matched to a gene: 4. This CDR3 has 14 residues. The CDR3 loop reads CASSSSTGNYGYTF. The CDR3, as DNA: TGTGCCAGCAGCTCTTCGACAGGGAACTATGGCTACACCTTC.

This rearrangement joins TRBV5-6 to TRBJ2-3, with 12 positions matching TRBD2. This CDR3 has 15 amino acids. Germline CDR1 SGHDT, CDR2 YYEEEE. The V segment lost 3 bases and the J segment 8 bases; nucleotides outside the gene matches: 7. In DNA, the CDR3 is TGTGCCAGCAGCTCCCCACTAGCGGGAGGAGGTACGCAGTATTTT. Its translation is CASSSPLAGGGTQYF. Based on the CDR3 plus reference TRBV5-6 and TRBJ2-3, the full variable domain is DAGVTQSPTHLIKTRGQQVTLRCSPKSGHDTVSWYQQALGQGPQFIFQYYEEEERQRGNFPDRFSGHQFPNYSSELNVNALLLGDSALYLCASSSPLAGGGTQYFGPGTRLTVL.

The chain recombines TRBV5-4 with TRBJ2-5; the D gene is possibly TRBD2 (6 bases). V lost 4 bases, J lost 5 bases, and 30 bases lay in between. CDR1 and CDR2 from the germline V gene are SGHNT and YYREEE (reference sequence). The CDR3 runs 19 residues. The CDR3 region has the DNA TGTGCCAGCAGCCCACCGCGAGGGATCCCCGGACCCCGGGGGGAGACCCAGTACTTC. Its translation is CASSPPRGIPGPRGETQYF. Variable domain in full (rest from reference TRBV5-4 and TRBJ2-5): ETGVTQSPTHLIKTRGQQVTLRCSSQSGHNTVSWYQQALGQGPQFIFQYYREEENGRGNFPPRFSGLQFPNYSSELNVNALELDDSALYLCASSPPRGIPGPRGETQYFGPGTRLLVL.

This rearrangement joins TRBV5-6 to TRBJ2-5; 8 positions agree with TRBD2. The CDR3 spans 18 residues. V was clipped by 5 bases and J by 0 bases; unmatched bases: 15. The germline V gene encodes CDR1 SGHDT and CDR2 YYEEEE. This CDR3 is CASSSLGRLAGYQETQYF. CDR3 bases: TGTGCCAGCAGTTCCCTTGGGCGGCTAGCGGGCTACCAAGAGACCCAGTACTTC.

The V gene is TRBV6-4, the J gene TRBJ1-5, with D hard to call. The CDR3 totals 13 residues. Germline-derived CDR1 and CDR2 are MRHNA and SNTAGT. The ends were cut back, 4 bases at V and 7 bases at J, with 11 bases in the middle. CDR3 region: CASSAEEKQPQHF. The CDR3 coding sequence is TGTGCCAGCAGTGCCGAGGAGAAACAGCCCCAGCATTTT.

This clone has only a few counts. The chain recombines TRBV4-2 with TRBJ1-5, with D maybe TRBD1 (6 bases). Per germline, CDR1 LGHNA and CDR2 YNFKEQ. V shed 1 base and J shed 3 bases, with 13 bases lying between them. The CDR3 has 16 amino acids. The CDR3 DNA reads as TGTGCCAGCAGCCAAGGGCATGGGACACTCAATCAGCCCCAGCATTTT. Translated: CASSQGHGTLNQPQHF.

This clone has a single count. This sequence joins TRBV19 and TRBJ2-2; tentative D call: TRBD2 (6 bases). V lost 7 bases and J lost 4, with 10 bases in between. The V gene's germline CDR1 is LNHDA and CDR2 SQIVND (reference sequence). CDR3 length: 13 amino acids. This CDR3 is CASKDGGTGELFF. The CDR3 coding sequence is TGTGCCAGTAAGGACGGGGGCACCGGGGAGCTGTTTTTT. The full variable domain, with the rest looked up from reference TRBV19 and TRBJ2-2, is DGGITQSPKYLFRKEGQNVTLSCEQNLNHDAMYWYRQDPGQGLRLIYYSQIVNDFQKGDIAEGYSVSREKKESFPLTVTSAQKNPTAFYLCASKDGGTGELFFGEGSRLTVL.

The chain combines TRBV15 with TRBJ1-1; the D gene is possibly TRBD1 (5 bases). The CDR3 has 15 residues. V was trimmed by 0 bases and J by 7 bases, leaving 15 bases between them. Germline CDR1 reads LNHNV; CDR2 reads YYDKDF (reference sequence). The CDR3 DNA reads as TGTGCCACCAGCAGAGATATAGGGGTGATCGGTGAAGCTTTCTTT. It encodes CATSRDIGVIGEAFF.

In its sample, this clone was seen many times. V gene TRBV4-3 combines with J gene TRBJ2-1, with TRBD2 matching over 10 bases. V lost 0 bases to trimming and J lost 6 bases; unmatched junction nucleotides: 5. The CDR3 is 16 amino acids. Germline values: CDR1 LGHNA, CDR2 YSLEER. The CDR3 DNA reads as TGCGCCAGCAGCCAAGACGGGCCTAGCGGGGGCAATGAGCAGTTCTTC. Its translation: CASSQDGPSGGNEQFF.

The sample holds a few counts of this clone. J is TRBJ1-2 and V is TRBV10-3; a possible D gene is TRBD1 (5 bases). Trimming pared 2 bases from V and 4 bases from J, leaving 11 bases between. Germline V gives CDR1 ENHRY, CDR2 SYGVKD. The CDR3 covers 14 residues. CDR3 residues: CAISEGREGYGYTF. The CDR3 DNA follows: TGTGCCATCAGTGAGGGCAGGGAGGGCTATGGCTACACCTTC.